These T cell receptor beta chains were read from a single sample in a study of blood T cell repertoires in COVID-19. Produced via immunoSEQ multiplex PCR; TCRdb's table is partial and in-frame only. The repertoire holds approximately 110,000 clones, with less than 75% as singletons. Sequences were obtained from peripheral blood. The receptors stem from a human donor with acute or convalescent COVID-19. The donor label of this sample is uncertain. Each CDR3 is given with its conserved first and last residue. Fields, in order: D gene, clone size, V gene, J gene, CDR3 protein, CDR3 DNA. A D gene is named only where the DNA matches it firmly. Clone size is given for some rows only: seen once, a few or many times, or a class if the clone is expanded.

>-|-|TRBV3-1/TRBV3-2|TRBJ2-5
CASSQDGGRSQETQYF
TGTGCCAGCAGCCAAGATGGCGGCAGAAGCCAAGAGACCCAGTACTTC
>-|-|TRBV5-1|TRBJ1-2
CASSLGSGISYGYTF
TGCGCCAGCAGCTTGGGTTCAGGGATCAGCTATGGCTACACCTTC
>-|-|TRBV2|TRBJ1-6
CASTSARNVGSPLHF
TGTGCCAGCACCTCTGCGAGGAACGTGGGTTCACCCCTCCACTTT
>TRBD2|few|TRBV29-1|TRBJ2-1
CSGQGSGGRGEQFF
TGCAGCGGGCAGGGTAGCGGGGGGAGAGGGGAGCAGTTCTTC
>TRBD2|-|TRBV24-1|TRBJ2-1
CATSDEAGGHNEQFF
TGTGCCACCAGTGATGAGGCGGGGGGCCACAATGAGCAGTTCTTC
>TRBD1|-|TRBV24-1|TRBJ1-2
CATSGGQGHGYTF
TGTGCCACCAGTGGGGGACAGGGACATGGCTACACCTTC
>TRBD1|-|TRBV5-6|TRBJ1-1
CASSLGDRQNTEAFF
TGTGCCAGCAGCTTGGGGGACAGGCAGAACACTGAAGCTTTCTTT
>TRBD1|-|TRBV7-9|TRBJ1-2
CASSPQQGERGYTF
TGTGCCAGCAGCCCACAGCAGGGGGAACGTGGCTACACCTTC
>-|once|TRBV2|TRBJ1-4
CASSEGQRGEKLFF
TGTGCCAGCAGTGAAGGGCAGCGGGGTGAAAAACTGTTTTTT
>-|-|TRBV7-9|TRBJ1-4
CASSSGAGANEKLFF
TGTGCCAGCAGCTCTGGGGCGGGAGCTAATGAAAAACTGTTTTTT
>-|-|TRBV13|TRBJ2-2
CASSFFGAGRLFF
TGTGCCAGCAGCTTTTTCGGGGCGGGGAGGCTGTTTTTT
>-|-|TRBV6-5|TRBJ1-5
CASKRNSNQPQHF
TGTGCCAGCAAGCGGAATAGCAATCAGCCCCAGCATTTT
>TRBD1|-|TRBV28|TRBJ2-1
CASSLWGQGSDEQFF
TGTGCCAGCAGTTTATGGGGACAGGGGAGTGATGAGCAGTTCTTC
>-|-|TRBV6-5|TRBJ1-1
CASSYSQGRDTEAFF
TGTGCCAGCAGTTACTCCCAGGGGCGAGACACTGAAGCTTTCTTT
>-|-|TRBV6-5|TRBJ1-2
CASSSPGSKNYGYTF
TGTGCCAGCAGTTCCCCAGGGTCCAAGAACTATGGCTACACCTTC
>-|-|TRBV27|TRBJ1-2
CASSDFKQGPYGYTF
TGTGCCAGCAGTGACTTTAAACAGGGTCCCTATGGCTACACCTTC
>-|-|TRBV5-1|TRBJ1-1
CASSLFQGSGFTEAFF
TGCGCCAGCAGCTTGTTTCAAGGATCAGGATTTACTGAAGCTTTCTTT
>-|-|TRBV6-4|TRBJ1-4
CASRREDRVNEKLFF
TGTGCCAGCCGTCGGGAGGACAGAGTTAATGAAAAACTGTTTTTT
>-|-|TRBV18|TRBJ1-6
CASSPLRSGSTGNSPLHF
TGTGCCAGCTCACCTCTTCGATCCGGGTCTACGGGGAATTCACCCCTCCACTTT
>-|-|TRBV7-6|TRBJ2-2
CASSLAGGPAGELFF
TGTGCCAGCAGCTTAGCGGGGGGGCCCGCCGGGGAGCTGTTTTTT
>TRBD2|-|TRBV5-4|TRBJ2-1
CASSPPGTSGGNEQFF
TGTGCCAGCAGCCCACCGGGGACTAGCGGGGGAAATGAGCAGTTCTTC
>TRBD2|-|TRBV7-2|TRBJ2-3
CASSSRLTGEGTDTQYF
TGTGCCAGCAGCTCCCGACTCACGGGGGAGGGGACAGATACGCAGTATTTT
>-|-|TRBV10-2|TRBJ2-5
CASNKQGLKETQYF
TGCGCCAGCAATAAACAGGGATTAAAAGAGACCCAGTACTTC
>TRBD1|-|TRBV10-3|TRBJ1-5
CAISEFGQGNQPQHF
TGTGCCATCAGTGAGTTCGGACAGGGGAATCAGCCCCAGCATTTT
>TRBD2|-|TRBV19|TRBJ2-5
CASSPRLAGGKTQYF
TGTGCCAGTAGTCCCCGGCTAGCGGGGGGAAAGACCCAGTACTTC
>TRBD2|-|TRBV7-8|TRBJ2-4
CASSLVAGGAKNIQYF
TGTGCCAGCAGCTTAGTAGCGGGGGGAGCCAAAAACATTCAGTACTTC
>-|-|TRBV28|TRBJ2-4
CASTSRGSLAKNIQYF
TGTGCCAGCACCTCGAGAGGGAGTTTAGCCAAAAACATTCAGTACTTC
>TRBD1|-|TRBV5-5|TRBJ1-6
CASSLDSGTGYNSPLHF
TGTGCCAGCAGCTTGGATTCCGGGACAGGCTATAATTCACCCCTCCACTTT
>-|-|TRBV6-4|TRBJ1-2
CASSDSFTGYGYTF
TGTGCCAGCAGTGACTCTTTTACGGGTTATGGCTACACCTTC
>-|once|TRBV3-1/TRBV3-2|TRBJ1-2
CASSPHPTYGYTF
TGTGCCAGCAGCCCTCACCCAACTTATGGCTACACCTTC
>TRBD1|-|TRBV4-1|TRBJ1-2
CASSREFIGQEAYGYTF
TGCGCCAGCAGCCGCGAGTTTATAGGACAGGAGGCCTATGGCTACACCTTC
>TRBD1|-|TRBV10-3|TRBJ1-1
CAIRTGTGDTEAFF
TGTGCCATCAGAACCGGGACAGGGGACACTGAAGCTTTCTTT
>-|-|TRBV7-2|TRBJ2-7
CASSLAHRPYEQYF
TGTGCCAGCAGCTTAGCGCACAGGCCCTACGAGCAGTACTTC
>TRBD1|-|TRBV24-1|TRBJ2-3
CATSPGQGANTQYF
TGTGCCACCAGTCCGGGACAGGGGGCAAATACGCAGTATTTT
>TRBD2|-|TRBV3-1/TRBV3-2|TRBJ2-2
CASRRQGTSAGELFF
TGTGCCAGCAGACGCCAGGGCACTAGCGCCGGGGAGCTGTTTTTT
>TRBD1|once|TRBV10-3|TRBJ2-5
CAINAGTGGAETQYF
TGTGCCATCAACGCCGGGACAGGGGGCGCAGAGACCCAGTACTTC
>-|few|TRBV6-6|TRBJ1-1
CASNPTYPNTEAFF
TGTGCCAGCAACCCGACATACCCTAACACTGAAGCTTTCTTT
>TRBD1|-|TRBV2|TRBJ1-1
CASSVQGAMNTEAFF
TGTGCCAGCAGTGTTCAGGGGGCCATGAACACTGAAGCTTTCTTT
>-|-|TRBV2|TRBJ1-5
CASSIGTYSNQPQHF
TGTGCCAGCAGTATCGGGACATATAGCAATCAGCCCCAGCATTTT
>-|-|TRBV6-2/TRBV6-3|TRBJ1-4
CASSYGRGSVEKLFF
TGTGCCAGCAGTTACGGTAGGGGATCGGTTGAAAAACTGTTTTTT
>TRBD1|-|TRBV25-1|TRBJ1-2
CARGDSSNYGYTF
TGTGCCAGGGGGGACAGCTCTAACTATGGCTACACCTTC
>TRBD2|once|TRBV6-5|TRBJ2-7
CASSRGGLRSYEQYF
TGTGCCAGCAGCCGGGGGGGGCTCCGGTCCTACGAGCAGTACTTC
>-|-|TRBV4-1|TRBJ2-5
CASSRGVGASLEETQYF
TGCGCCAGCAGCCGAGGGGTGGGGGCCTCACTCGAAGAGACCCAGTACTTC
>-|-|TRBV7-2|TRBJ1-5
CASSLRRGEQPQHF
TGTGCCAGCAGCTTAAGGCGGGGTGAACAGCCCCAGCATTTT
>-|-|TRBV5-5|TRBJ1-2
CASSVARYGYTF
TGTGCCAGCAGCGTAGCAAGGTATGGCTACACCTTC
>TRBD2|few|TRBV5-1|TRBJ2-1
CASSLGTIKGQGLYNEQFF
TGCGCCAGCAGTTTGGGGACTATCAAGGGCCAGGGACTATACAATGAGCAGTTCTTC
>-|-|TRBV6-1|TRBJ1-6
CASSEAQGPSPLHF
TGTGCCAGCAGTGAAGCGCAGGGGCCCTCACCCCTCCACTTT
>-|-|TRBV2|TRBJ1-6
CASSRNSPLHF
TGTGCCAGCAGCAGGAATTCACCCCTCCACTTT
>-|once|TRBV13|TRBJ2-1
CASSPPGLGGNEQFF
TGTGCCAGCAGCCCGCCCGGGCTAGGGGGCAATGAGCAGTTCTTC
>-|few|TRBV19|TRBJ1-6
CASSRFRDNSPLHF
TGTGCCAGTAGTCGCTTCCGCGATAATTCACCCCTCCACTTT
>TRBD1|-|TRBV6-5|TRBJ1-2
CASSYRTGYGGYTF
TGTGCCAGCAGTTACAGGACAGGTTACGGTGGCTACACCTTC
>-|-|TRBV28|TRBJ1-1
CASSFALGGNTEAFF
TGTGCCAGCAGTTTCGCCTTGGGGGGGAACACTGAAGCTTTCTTT
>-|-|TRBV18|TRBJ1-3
CASSLARNRDTIYF
TGTGCCAGCTCACTCGCGAGGAATCGGGACACCATATATTTT
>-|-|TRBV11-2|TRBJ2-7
CASSLSPRASYEQYF
TGTGCCAGCAGCTTATCCCCCAGGGCCTCCTACGAGCAGTACTTC
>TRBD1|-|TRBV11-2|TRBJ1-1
CASSPSLGQGDTEAFF
TGTGCCAGCAGCCCTAGCCTGGGACAGGGAGACACTGAAGCTTTCTTT